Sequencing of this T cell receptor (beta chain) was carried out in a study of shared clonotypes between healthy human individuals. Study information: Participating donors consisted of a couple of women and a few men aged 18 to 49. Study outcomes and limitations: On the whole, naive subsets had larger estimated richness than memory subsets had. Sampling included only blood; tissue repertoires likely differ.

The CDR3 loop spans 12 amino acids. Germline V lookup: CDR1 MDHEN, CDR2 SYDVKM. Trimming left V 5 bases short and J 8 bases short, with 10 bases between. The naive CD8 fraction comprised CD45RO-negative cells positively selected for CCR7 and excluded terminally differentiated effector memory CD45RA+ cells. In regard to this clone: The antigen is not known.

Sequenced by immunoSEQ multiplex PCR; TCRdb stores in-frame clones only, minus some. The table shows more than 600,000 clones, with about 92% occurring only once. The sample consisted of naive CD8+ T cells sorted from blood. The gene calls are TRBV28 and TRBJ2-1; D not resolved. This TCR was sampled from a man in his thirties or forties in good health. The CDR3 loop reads CASSTWKDEQFF. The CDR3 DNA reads TGTGCCAGCAGTACCTGGAAGGATGAGCAGTTCTTC.